These 18 T cell receptor beta chains originate from one sample sequenced in a study of blood T cell repertoires in COVID-19. Repertoires were generated with immunoSEQ multiplex PCR, while TCRdb's copy carries only in-frame clones and drops some. The profile shows fewer than 350,000 clones, approximately 90% of them singletons. The material sequenced was PBMCs or T cells enriched from blood (not recorded which). These receptor sequences come from a woman in her fifties or sixties in a cohort exposed to, infected with or recovered from COVID-19 (not recorded which).

This clone appeared a few times. V gene TRBV2 combines with J gene TRBJ2-3, with a weak D call TRBD1 (6 bases). The CDR3 length is 14 residues. V was shortened by 2 bases and J by 5 bases, with 11 bases between the two germline ends. Germline lookup yields CDR1 SNHLY and CDR2 FYNNEI. The CDR3 DNA reads as TGTGCCAGCAGTGAACACAGGGTGGGAGATACGCAGTATTTT. This encodes CASSEHRVGDTQYF.

This chain links TRBV12-3 or TRBV12-4 with TRBJ2-7, with 8 positions matching TRBD1. The CDR3 consists of 13 residues. The junction had 5 bases not matched to a gene; V was cut back by 5 bases and J by 5 bases. This chain's CDR3 is CASSLDRVHEQYF. Here the CDR3 DNA reads TGTGCCAGCAGTCTGGACAGGGTACACGAGCAGTACTTC.

The rearrangement links TRBV7-9 to TRBJ2-3, with 7 nucleotides matching TRBD2. The V segment lost 5 bases and the J segment 1 base; nucleotides outside the gene matches: 6. Per germline, CDR1 SEHNR and CDR2 FQNEAQ (reference sequence). The CDR3 totals 15 residues. CDR3 sequence: CASSRKREGTDTQYF. DNA of the CDR3: TGTGCCAGCAGCCGAAAGCGGGAAGGCACAGATACGCAGTATTTT.

This chain uses TRBV6-5 with TRBJ2-5, with 9 bases aligning to TRBD2. V was clipped by 2 bases and J by 5 bases; unmatched bases: 6. Germline lookup yields CDR1 MNHEY and CDR2 SVGAGI. CDR3 length equals 15 residues. The CDR3 here is CASSYAGSGSETQYF. CDR3 nucleotide sequence: TGTGCCAGCAGTTACGCGGGTAGCGGGAGTGAGACCCAGTACTTC.

J is TRBJ1-1 and V is TRBV11-2; D uncertain. From germline, CDR1 is SGHAT and CDR2 FQNNGV. Trimming cost V 3 bases and J 3 bases, with 14 bases left between them. This CDR3 has 15 amino acids. The CDR3 reads CASSFGVSVYTEAFF. DNA for the CDR3: TGTGCCAGCAGCTTCGGGGTTTCTGTGTACACTGAAGCTTTCTTT.

The chain couples TRBV5-8 to TRBJ2-1; 8 positions agree with TRBD1. The CDR3 totals 14 residues. From germline, CDR1 is SGHTS and CDR2 YDEGEE. V gave up 4 bases and J gave up 5 bases; unmatched junction bases: 5. CDR3 region: CASSRDRRNNEQFF. Here the CDR3 DNA reads TGTGCCAGCAGCCGGGACAGGCGAAACAATGAGCAGTTCTTC.

CDR3 loop: CATSRDPGLTGNTIYF. For the CDR3, the DNA is TGTGCCACCAGCAGAGATCCCGGGTTAACTGGAAACACCATATATTTT. The gene calls are TRBV15 and TRBJ1-3; D gene unclear. Germline loops: CDR1 LNHNV, CDR2 YYDKDF (reference sequence). This CDR3 has 16 amino acids. Trimming removed 0 bases at V and 2 bases at J, with 11 bases between. Using reference TRBV15 and TRBJ1-3 for the parts outside the CDR3, the full variable domain is DAMVIQNPRYQVTQFGKPVTLSCSQTLNHNVMYWYQQKSSQAPKLLFHYYDKDFNNEADTPDNFQSRRPNTSFCFLDIRSPGLGDTAMYLCATSRDPGLTGNTIYFGEGSWLTVV.

The rearrangement uses TRBV7-2 and TRBJ2-7; TRBD1 aligns across 12 bases. The J segment lost 5 bases and the V segment lost 6 bases, leaving 5 bases of the junction unmatched. Germline CDR1 SGHTA, CDR2 FQGNSA. The CDR3 covers 14 residues. The CDR3 loop reads CASRLGTGGNEQYF. DNA for the CDR3: TGTGCCAGCAGGCTCGGGACAGGGGGCAACGAGCAGTACTTC.

J is TRBJ1-6 and V is TRBV25-1, with D perhaps TRBD1 (6 bases). Germline assignment: CDR1 MGHDK and CDR2 SYGVNS. Trimming shortened V by 5 bases and J by 6 bases, and 11 bases separated the two germline ends. The CDR3 is 14 amino acids. This CDR3 reads CASSLTGLNSPLHF. The CDR3 nucleotides read TGTGCCAGCAGTTTAACAGGGCTTAATTCACCCCTCCACTTT.

The chain joins TRBV27 to TRBJ2-1, with 7 nucleotides matching TRBD1. The germline CDR1 and CDR2 sequences are MNHEY and SMNVEV (reference sequence). The CDR3 runs to 13 residues. The V segment lost 7 bases and the J segment 9 bases; nucleotides outside the gene matches: 9. The DNA of the CDR3 is TGTGCCAGCAACGATCGACAGGGCGCTGAGCAGTTCTTC. It is translated as CASNDRQGAEQFF.

The chain combines TRBV5-4 with TRBJ1-2, with unresolved D. Germline CDR1 reads SGHNT; CDR2 reads YYREEE (reference sequence). Trimming left V 1 base short and J 8 bases short, with 15 bases between. The CDR3 runs 14 residues. The CDR3 here is CASSLRRAGSGYTF. The CDR3 bases are TGTGCCAGCAGCTTGAGACGGGCGGGGAGCGGCTACACCTTC.

The V call is TRBV19, the J call TRBJ2-7, with a weak D call TRBD1 (6 bases). The CDR3 contains 15 residues. CDR1 is LNHDA, CDR2 SQIVND, per germline (reference sequence). The V end lost 4 bases, the J end lost 0 bases, and 13 bases lay between the germline ends. This chain's CDR3 is CASSRIRGASYEQYF. The CDR3 DNA is TGTGCCAGTAGTAGAATCAGGGGAGCCTCCTACGAGCAGTACTTC.

This clone was picked up one time. In the same sample, other DNA sequences code for this CDR3. The chain uses TRBV28 and TRBJ1-2, with TRBD1 identical over 7 bases. The CDR3 is made up of 13 amino acids. The germline CDR1 and CDR2 sequences are MDHEN and SYDVKM. Trimming at V came to 6 bases and at J to 6 bases, leaving 7 bases not matched to a gene. The CDR3 here is CASSLDRVHGYTF. CDR3 bases: TGTGCCAGCAGCCTAGACAGGGTCCATGGCTACACCTTC.

This chain connects TRBV9 to TRBJ2-3; TRBD2 aligns across 10 bases. V shed 0 bases, J shed 5 bases, and the junction held 12 bases outside the gene matches. Germline V lookup: CDR1 SGDLS, CDR2 YYNGEE. The CDR3 length is 18 residues. CDR3 loop: CASSVEVSGRAAGDTQYF. The CDR3 DNA reads as TGTGCCAGCAGCGTAGAAGTCAGCGGGAGGGCGGCTGGAGATACGCAGTATTTT.

This clone was observed a handful of times. The V and J genes are TRBV19 and TRBJ1-5; TRBD1 matches 7 bases. CDR3 length equals 15 residues. Germline loops: CDR1 LNHDA, CDR2 SQIVND (reference sequence). With 6 bases clipped from V and 5 bases from J, the junction kept 10 bases outside the gene matches. The CDR3 DNA is TGTGCCAGTAGCCCTATAGACAGGGTGTATCAGCCCCAGCATTTT. Amino acids: CASSPIDRVYQPQHF.

This sequence joins TRBV20-1 and TRBJ1-1, with D perhaps matching TRBD1 (5 bases). Germline V CDR1 and CDR2: DFQATT, SNEGSKA (reference sequence). The length of the CDR3 is 16 residues. Trimming pared 3 bases from V and 3 bases from J, leaving 20 bases between. Here the CDR3 reads CSASGAGYRGDTEAFF. In nucleotides, the CDR3 is TGCAGTGCTAGTGGGGCAGGGTATCGGGGGGACACTGAAGCTTTCTTT.

The rearrangement links TRBV24-1 to TRBJ2-1, with TRBD1 matching over 8 bases. Trimming took 5 bases from V and 0 from J; bases not matched to a gene: 11. This CDR3 is 18 amino acids long. Germline assignment: CDR1 KGHDR and CDR2 SFDVKD. This chain's CDR3 is CATSGPTRDRSSYNEQFF. CDR3 nucleotides: TGTGCCACCAGTGGACCGACAAGGGACAGGAGCTCCTACAATGAGCAGTTCTTC.

The V call is TRBV5-4, the J call TRBJ2-1; D perhaps matches TRBD1 (5 bases). CDR1 and CDR2 (germline): SGHNT, YYREEE (reference sequence). Trimming removed 5 bases from V and 5 bases from J, with 11 bases in between. The CDR3 is 13 amino acids. CDR3 DNA sequence: TGTGCCAGCAGGAGAGACAGCCACAATGAGCAGTTCTTC. Protein: CASRRDSHNEQFF.